This T cell receptor beta chain is drawn from a study of beta chain features in type 1 diabetes (dated by TCRdb to the late 2010s). For context, the study as a whole: No differences in mean age, gender distribution, total cell number or subset yield were found between patients and healthy donors. In the study, recently diagnosed type 1 diabetes patients and matched healthy donors were compared on the TCRB repertoires of their sorted circulating CD4+ T cell subsets. Naive and central memory subsets were obtained from all 28 donors, but regulatory and stem cell-like memory subsets were isolated from only 8 patients and 8 healthy donors. A total of approximately 110,000,000 sorted cells were examined across all samples, and a strong correlation was observed between cell number per subset and RNA yield.

Regarding this clone: Its antigen is still unknown. Base qualities are not provided; no much larger clone lies one nucleotide away.

From each donor, a single peripheral blood sample of around 120 mL on average was drawn into heparinised tubes. A BD FACSAria II and a panel including CD45RO, CCR7, CD25, CD127, CD95 and CD27 were used to sort naive, central memory, regulatory and stem cell-like memory CD4+ T cells. Purity was above 95% for every sorted population. PBMCs were separated immediately by Lymphoprep density gradient centrifugation and were stained directly, without being cultured. So that batch effects would be minimized, each experiment stained and sorted samples in pairs, pairing one healthy donor with one patient. The germline V and J ends show losses of 5 bases and 7 bases respectively, and no gene match explains 4 bases of the junction. CDR1 and CDR2 were assigned from the germline V gene as SGHTA and FQGTGA. Measured from the cysteine to the phenylalanine, the CDR3 is 12 residues long. Only CDR3 DNA is held: 36 bases, read in frame from base 1.

The full study reports these points: Because small numbers of individuals were included in the HLA sub-analyses, any influence of HLA type on TCRB rearrangement was left unresolved. In all four CD4+ subsets, TCRB CDR3 length was moderately but significantly shorter in type 1 diabetes patients. Shorter templates might be favored by PCR, yet because patient and control samples were amplified and corrected together, any such skew would affect both groups equally. Because cDNA was sequenced instead of genomic DNA, highly expressing activated cells could be over-represented, though the groups showed no difference in activation or CD3 levels. At VDJ recombination sites, patients with type 1 diabetes made fewer insertions and deleted more nucleotides, a pattern implying thymic rearrangement abnormalities. The naive, central memory and regulatory TCRB repertoires appeared to resemble one another more closely among patients than among healthy donors.

The entire isolated RNA was reverse transcribed using the High Capacity cDNA Reverse Transcription Kit, and thus expressed TCRB transcripts were sequenced. Naive, central memory and regulatory T cell samples underwent deep immunoSEQ sequencing, averaging about 3.57 million total reads per sample. Sorted cells were lysed in RLT buffer, and RNA was extracted using DNase-treated RNeasy Micro or Mini kits according to cell number. Each cell subset was processed separately to prevent cross-contamination, with patient and healthy donor samples processed together. The immunoSEQ multiplex PCR was used to amplify TCRB sequences from cDNA, generating 87-bp fragments that spanned the CDR3 region. The amplicons were sequenced using the Illumina HiSeq platform. In the source study's methods: Synthetic template baselines were used to correct PCR bias computationally, reads within Hamming distance 2 were collapsed, and singletons that could not be merged were discarded. By aligning reads against IMGT, V, D and J genes, CDR3 length, and insertions or deletions at six rearrangement sites were assigned. Within each subset, clonotype counts were normalized to sorted cell number, and only after that were true diversity and Gini coefficients computed with the tcR R package. Repertoire sharing was quantified using the overlap coefficient calculated on TCRB nucleotide sequences. As a proxy for the pre-selection repertoire, out-of-frame TCRB sequences from naive cells were analyzed. TCRdb took over this immuneACCESS table, retaining in-frame rearrangements with V and J assigned. Such tables are incomplete; in checked studies, under half of the missing clones stem from an unresolved V gene, and the remainder is unexplained. V, J and clone size are taken as reported in that table, and D and trimming were inferred from the DNA itself. This sample holds roughly 330,000 clones; less than 15% were observed only once. Roughly 0.015% of the sample is taken by the ten largest.

Sequenced sample: naive CD4+ T cells from blood. Reading the label with the study, this specimen's cell subset or site is: true naive CD4+ T cells. The V and J segments used are TRBV7-3 and TRBJ2-7; a stretch of 8 junction bases matches TRBD2. The source is a woman under 30 with type 1 diabetes. The CDR3 is CASSLAGREQYF. The nucleotide sequence reads TGTGCCAGCAGCCTAGCGGGTCGGGAGCAGTACTTC.